These 24 T cell receptor beta chains were sequenced from one sample in a study of PD-1 blockade in mismatch repair-deficient tumors. TCRdb keeps only in-frame clones here, not all; method: immunoSEQ multiplex PCR. The sample holds 40,000 or so clones; around 80% are singletons and the top ten take approximately 1.1%. The sequences come from PBMCs, collected about 40 weeks after starting pembrolizumab. The receptors derive from an adult with mismatch repair-deficient cancer.

This sequence joins TRBV27 and TRBJ2-7, with D perhaps matching TRBD1 (6 bases). The germline gives CDR1 MNHEY, CDR2 SMNVEV (reference sequence). Trimming stripped 2 bases from V and 3 bases from J, with 17 bases between. This CDR3 has 16 amino acids. This CDR3 is CASSLQGQGSSYEQYF. As DNA, the CDR3 is TGTGCCAGCAGTTTACAGGGGCAGGGGAGCAGCTACGAGCAGTACTTC.

The V call is TRBV30, the J call TRBJ1-3; maybe TRBD1 (5 bases). Germline loops: CDR1 GTSNPN, CDR2 SVGIG (reference sequence). The V end lost 2 bases, the J end lost 0 bases, and 17 bases lay between the germline ends. This CDR3 region has 17 residues. This CDR3 reads CAWSYQKQVRSGNTIYF. CDR3 DNA: TGTGCCTGGAGTTATCAAAAACAGGTTCGCTCTGGAAACACCATATATTTT.

V usage is TRBV4-2 and J usage is TRBJ2-2; possibly TRBD1 for D (5 bases). Germline V CDR1 and CDR2: LGHNA, YNFKEQ. Trimming pared 1 base from V and 5 bases from J, leaving 11 bases between. The CDR3 consists of 15 residues. The chain's CDR3 is CASSQGQGGTGELFF. DNA for the CDR3: TGTGCCAGCAGCCAAGGGCAGGGTGGGACCGGGGAGCTGTTTTTT.

A remark on this clone: Compared with germline, one end of the junction differs, possibly owing to a read error. Written as DNA, the CDR3 is TGTGCTAGCAGCTTGGCCGGGACTAGGGAAGAGACCCAGTACTTC. This codes for CASSLAGTREETQYF. The rearrangement links TRBV7-7 to TRBJ2-5; 8 nucleotides align to TRBD2. The CDR3 totals 15 residues. The V gene's germline CDR1 is SSHAT and CDR2 FNYEAQ (reference sequence).

This clone was counted between two and nine times. This chain uses TRBV7-2 with TRBJ2-7, with 8 bases matching TRBD1. The ends lost 5 bases at V and 4 bases at J; junction bases unmatched: 10. The CDR3 has 15 residues. Per germline, CDR1 SGHTA and CDR2 FQGNSA. The CDR3 protein is CASSRQGQGGYEQYF. The DNA of the CDR3 is TGTGCCAGCAGCAGACAAGGACAGGGTGGATACGAGCAGTACTTC.

The chain joins TRBV2 to TRBJ2-1; weak D call: TRBD2 (6 bases). CDR3 length: 15 residues. Germline assignment: CDR1 SNHLY and CDR2 FYNNEI. Trimming removed 4 bases at V and 0 bases at J, with 10 bases between. The CDR3 coding sequence is TGTGCCAGCAGTGTAGGAGGGAACTCCTACAATGAGCAGTTCTTC. It is translated as CASSVGGNSYNEQFF.

The CDR3 DNA sequence: TGTGCCAGCAGCTTTTCTAGCGGGGATTACGAGCAGTACTTC. This gives the protein CASSFSSGDYEQYF. This sequence joins TRBV7-3 and TRBJ2-7; the match to TRBD2 covers 9 bases. Germline V gene data show CDR1 as SGHTA and CDR2 as FQGTGA. V shed 3 bases, J shed 4 bases, and the junction held 4 bases outside the gene matches. The CDR3 runs to 14 residues.

Note on this clone: One end of the junction fails to match germline, which may point to a read error. The chain carries TRBV7-7 and TRBJ2-1; 13 bases are a match to TRBD2. The germline V gene has CDR1 SSHAT and CDR2 FNYEAQ (reference sequence). CDR3 length: 16 residues. CDR3 nucleotides: TGTGCTAGCAGCTTAGACGGACTAGCGGGAGAGGATGAGCAGTTCTTC. Translating gives CASSLDGLAGEDEQFF.

This clone was recorded a few times. The gene calls are TRBV28 and TRBJ2-7, with D tentatively TRBD2 (5 bases). Germline V gene data show CDR1 as MDHEN and CDR2 as SYDVKM. The CDR3 runs 14 residues. With 10 bases removed from V and 0 bases from J, the gap between germline ends came to 16 bases. CDR3 nucleotide sequence: TGTGCCAACCCGTCGGAACTAGTCTCCTACGAGCAGTACTTC. It is translated as CANPSELVSYEQYF.

The V and J genes are TRBV5-1 and TRBJ1-4; 10 bases match TRBD1. The germline V gene encodes CDR1 SGHRS and CDR2 YFSETQ. The trim removed 3 bases at V and 7 bases at J, leaving 3 bases unmatched. This CDR3 comprises 14 residues. The DNA for the CDR3 is TGCGCCAGCAGCTCAGGACAGGGGGGTGAAAAACTGTTTTTT. This gives the protein CASSSGQGGEKLFF.

This chain connects TRBV7-3 to TRBJ2-1, with D maybe TRBD1 (5 bases). Germline assignment: CDR1 SGHTA and CDR2 FQGTGA. V lost 4 bases, J lost 5 bases, and 12 bases lay in between. The CDR3 totals 14 residues. The CDR3 nucleotides are TGTGCCAGCAGCTCACCACACAGGAACAATGAGCAGTTCTTC. This codes for CASSSPHRNNEQFF.

V is TRBV27 and J is TRBJ1-1; 7 bases map to TRBD1. CDR1 and CDR2 (germline): MNHEY, SMNVEV (reference sequence). The CDR3 runs 15 residues. V lost 3 bases to trimming and J lost 1 base; unmatched junction nucleotides: 5. The CDR3 sequence is CASSFTGTENTEAFF. For the CDR3, the DNA is TGTGCCAGCAGTTTTACCGGGACAGAGAACACTGAAGCTTTCTTT.

The rearrangement links TRBV14 to TRBJ2-1; TRBD1 is a possible D gene (7 bases). Germline V gene data show CDR1 as SGHDN and CDR2 as FVKESK. The CDR3 is 17 residues long. Trimming stripped 4 bases from V and 8 bases from J, with 24 bases between. The CDR3 nucleotides are TGTGCCAGCAGCCCTTACGTTTCGAGAGACAGGGACTATGAGCAGTTCTTC. Amino acids: CASSPYVSRDRDYEQFF.

The V and J genes are TRBV18 and TRBJ2-1, with 7 bases matching TRBD2. Looked up from germline, CDR1 is KGHSH and CDR2 is LQKENI. V shed 2 bases, J shed 3 bases, and the junction held 4 bases outside the gene matches. This CDR3 has 15 residues. CDR3 coding DNA: TGTGCCAGCTCACCATCGCGCGGGAGCTACAATGAGCAGTTCTTC. It encodes CASSPSRGSYNEQFF.

The V call is TRBV18, the J call TRBJ2-3; perhaps TRBD1 as D (6 bases). The CDR3 has 15 residues. The germline V and J ends were trimmed by 2 bases and 2 bases, with 11 bases remaining between them. Germline V gene data show CDR1 as KGHSH and CDR2 as LQKENI. DNA for the CDR3: TGTGCCAGCTCACCATTTGGGGGCCCCACAGATACGCAGTATTTT. Residues: CASSPFGGPTDTQYF.

The genes are TRBV11-2 and TRBJ2-1; 7 bases are a match to TRBD2. The CDR3 is 13 residues long. Germline lookup yields CDR1 SGHAT and CDR2 FQNNGV. With V trimmed by 6 bases and J by 9 bases, 8 bases remained unmatched. The CDR3 DNA is TGTGCCAGCAGACCAACTAGCGTAGGTGAGCAGTTCTTC. Translated: CASRPTSVGEQFF.

The chain links TRBV28 to TRBJ2-7; 8 nucleotides agree with TRBD1. J was trimmed by 2 bases and V by 5 bases; bases with no gene match: 5. CDR3 length equals 14 residues. CDR1 is MDHEN and CDR2 is SYDVKM in the germline V gene. CDR3 nucleotide sequence: TGTGCCAGCAGTGGGACAGGTTTGACCTACGAGCAGTACTTC. Translating gives CASSGTGLTYEQYF.

This clone was seen only a few times. The V call is TRBV6-5, the J call TRBJ2-5; D is undetermined. V was clipped by 2 bases and J by 7 bases, with 11 bases between them. The CDR3 is 13 residues long. Germline loops: CDR1 MNHEY, CDR2 SVGAGI. The CDR3 loop reads CASSYQLYGTQYF. DNA for the CDR3: TGTGCCAGCAGTTACCAACTATACGGGACCCAGTACTTC.

The chain joins TRBV30 to TRBJ2-5; possible D gene TRBD1, 6 bases. The CDR3 loop spans 15 amino acids. V lost 5 bases and J lost 1, with 17 bases in between. CDR1 and CDR2 (germline): GTSNPN, SVGIG (reference sequence). The CDR3 DNA follows: TGTGCCTGGGGATATGGACAGTCTCCCCAAGAGACCCAGTACTTC. Translation gives CAWGYGQSPQETQYF.

The rearrangement uses TRBV10-3 and TRBJ1-2; 7 positions match TRBD1. The CDR3 has 14 amino acids. V dropped 10 bases and J dropped 5; count of bases not matched to a gene: 13. Per the germline V gene, CDR1 is ENHRY and CDR2 is SYGVKD. CDR3 DNA sequence: TGTGCCACAAACGAGGGGGCGACCAAATATGGCTACACCTTC. This encodes CATNEGATKYGYTF.

This clone was seen a few times. V and J are TRBV30 and TRBJ2-7; D remains unclear. Per the germline V gene, CDR1 is GTSNPN and CDR2 is SVGIG (reference sequence). V lost 5 bases and J lost 4, with 9 bases in between. The CDR3 length is 11 residues. The CDR3 nucleotides read TGTGCCTGGCGGCAGGCTTACGAGCAGTACTTC. Translated: CAWRQAYEQYF.

V usage is TRBV5-6 and J usage is TRBJ2-1; D gene ambiguous. Trimming took off 0 bases at V and 15 bases at J, with 16 bases between the two ends. Germline V gene lookup returns CDR1 SGHDT and CDR2 YYEEEE. This CDR3 spans 13 amino acids. The DNA for the CDR3 is TGTGCCAGCAGCTTGGCTGCCCAGGATCGTCGGTTCTTC. Translated: CASSLAAQDRRFF. The whole variable domain, remainder taken from reference TRBV5-6 and TRBJ2-1, is DAGVTQSPTHLIKTRGQQVTLRCSPKSGHDTVSWYQQALGQGPQFIFQYYEEEERQRGNFPDRFSGHQFPNYSSELNVNALLLGDSALYLCASSLAAQDRRFFGPGTRLTVL.

This clone appeared once. V usage is TRBV4-2 and J usage is TRBJ2-7, with TRBD1 identical over 8 bases. After removal of 0 bases from V and 7 bases from J, the junction contained 2 bases not matched to a gene. Germline assignment: CDR1 LGHNA and CDR2 YNFKEQ. This CDR3 is built from 13 residues. The CDR3 DNA sequence: TGTGCCAGCAGCCAAGACAGGGGGCGGGAGCAGTACTTC. Translated: CASSQDRGREQYF.

V and J are TRBV2 and TRBJ1-5; 8 positions agree with TRBD1. Germline trimming cut 5 bases from V and 2 bases from J; bases unmatched to any gene: 5. CDR3 size: 15 residues. Germline assignment: CDR1 SNHLY and CDR2 FYNNEI. CDR3 in amino acids: CASSQSGQGNQPQHF. For the CDR3, the DNA is TGTGCCAGCAGTCAGTCGGGACAGGGCAATCAGCCCCAGCATTTT.